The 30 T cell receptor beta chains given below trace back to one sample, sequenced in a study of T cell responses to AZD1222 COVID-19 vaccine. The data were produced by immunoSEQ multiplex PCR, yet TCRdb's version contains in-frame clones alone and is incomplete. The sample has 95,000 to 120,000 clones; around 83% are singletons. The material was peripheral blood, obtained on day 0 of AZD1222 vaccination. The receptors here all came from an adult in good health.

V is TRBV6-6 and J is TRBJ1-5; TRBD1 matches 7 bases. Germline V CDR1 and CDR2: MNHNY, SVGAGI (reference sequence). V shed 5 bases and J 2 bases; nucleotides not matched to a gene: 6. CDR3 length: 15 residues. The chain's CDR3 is CASSQDRTGNQPQHF. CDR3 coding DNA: TGTGCCAGCAGTCAGGACAGGACCGGCAATCAGCCCCAGCATTTT.

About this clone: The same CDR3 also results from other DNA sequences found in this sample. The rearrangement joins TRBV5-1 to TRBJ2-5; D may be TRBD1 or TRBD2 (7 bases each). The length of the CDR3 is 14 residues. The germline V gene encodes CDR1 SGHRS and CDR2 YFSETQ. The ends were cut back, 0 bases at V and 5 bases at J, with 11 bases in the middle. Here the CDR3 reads CASSLDRGGETQYF. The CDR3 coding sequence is TGCGCCAGCAGCTTGGACAGGGGAGGGGAGACCCAGTACTTC.

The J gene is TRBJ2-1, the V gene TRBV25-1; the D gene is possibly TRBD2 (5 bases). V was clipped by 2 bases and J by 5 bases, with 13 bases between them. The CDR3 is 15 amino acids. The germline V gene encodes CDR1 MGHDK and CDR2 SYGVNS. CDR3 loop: CASSEGRYTHNEQFF. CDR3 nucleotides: TGTGCCAGCAGTGAAGGGAGATACACACACAATGAGCAGTTCTTC.

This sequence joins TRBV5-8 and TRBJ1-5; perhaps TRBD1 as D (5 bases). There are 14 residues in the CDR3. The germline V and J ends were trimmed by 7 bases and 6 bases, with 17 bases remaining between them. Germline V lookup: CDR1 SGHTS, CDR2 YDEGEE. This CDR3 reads CASGMGGGGQPQHF. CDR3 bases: TGTGCCAGCGGCATGGGGGGTGGGGGTCAGCCCCAGCATTTT.

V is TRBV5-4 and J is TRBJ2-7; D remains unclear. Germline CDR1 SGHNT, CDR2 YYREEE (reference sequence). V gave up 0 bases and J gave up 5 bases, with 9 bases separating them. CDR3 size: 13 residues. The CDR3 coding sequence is TGTGCCAGCAGCTTGGATCAACGGGACGAGCAGTACTTC. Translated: CASSLDQRDEQYF.

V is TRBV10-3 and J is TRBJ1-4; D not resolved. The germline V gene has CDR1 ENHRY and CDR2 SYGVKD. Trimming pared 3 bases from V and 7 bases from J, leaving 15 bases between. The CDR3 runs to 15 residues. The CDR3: CAISDPRSGGEKLFF. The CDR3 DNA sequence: TGTGCCATCAGTGATCCCAGGTCGGGCGGTGAAAAACTGTTTTTT.

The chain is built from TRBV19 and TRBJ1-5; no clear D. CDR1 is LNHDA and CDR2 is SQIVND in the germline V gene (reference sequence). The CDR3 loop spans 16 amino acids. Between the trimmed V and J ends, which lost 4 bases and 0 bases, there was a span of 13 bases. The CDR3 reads CASSRNRFISNQPQHF. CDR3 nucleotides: TGTGCCAGTAGTAGAAATAGATTTATTAGCAATCAGCCCCAGCATTTT.

Here the CDR3 reads CASSLRMGFRNQPQHF. The CDR3 bases are TGTGCCAGCAGCTTGCGGATGGGATTTCGCAATCAGCCCCAGCATTTT. This chain connects TRBV5-6 to TRBJ1-5, with no clear D. From germline, CDR1 is SGHDT and CDR2 YYEEEE. CDR3 size: 16 residues. Trimming cost V 1 base and J 2 bases, with 13 bases left between them.

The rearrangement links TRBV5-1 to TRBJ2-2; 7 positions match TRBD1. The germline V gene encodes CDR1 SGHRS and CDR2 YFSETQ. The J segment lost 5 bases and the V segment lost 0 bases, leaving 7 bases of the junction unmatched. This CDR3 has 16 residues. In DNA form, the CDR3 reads TGCGCCAGCAGCTTGGAAGGGGGCGCTTTAACCGGGGAGCTGTTTTTT. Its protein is CASSLEGGALTGELFF.

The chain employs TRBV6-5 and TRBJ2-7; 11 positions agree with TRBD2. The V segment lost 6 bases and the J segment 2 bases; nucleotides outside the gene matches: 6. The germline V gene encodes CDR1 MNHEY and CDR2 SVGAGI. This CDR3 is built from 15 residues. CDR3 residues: CASSRGTSGTYEQYF. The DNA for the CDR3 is TGTGCCAGCAGCCGAGGGACTAGCGGCACCTACGAGCAGTACTTC.

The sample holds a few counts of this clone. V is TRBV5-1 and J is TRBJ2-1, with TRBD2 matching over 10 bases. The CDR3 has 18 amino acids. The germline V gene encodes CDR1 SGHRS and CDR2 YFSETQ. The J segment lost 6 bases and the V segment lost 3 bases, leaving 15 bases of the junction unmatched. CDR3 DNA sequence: TGCGCCAGCAGCTGGGAAGGGACTAGCGTAACGGGAGGCAATGAGCAGTTCTTC. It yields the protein CASSWEGTSVTGGNEQFF.

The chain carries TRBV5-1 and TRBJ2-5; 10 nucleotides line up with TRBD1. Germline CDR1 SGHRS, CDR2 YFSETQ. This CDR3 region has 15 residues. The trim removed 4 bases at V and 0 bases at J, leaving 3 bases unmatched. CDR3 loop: CASSTGQGYQETQYF. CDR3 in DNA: TGCGCCAGCAGCACGGGACAGGGGTACCAAGAGACCCAGTACTTC.

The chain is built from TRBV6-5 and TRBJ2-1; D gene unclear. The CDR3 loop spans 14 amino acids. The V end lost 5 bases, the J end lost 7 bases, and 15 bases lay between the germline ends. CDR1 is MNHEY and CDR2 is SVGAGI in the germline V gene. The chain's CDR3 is CASSILGPSNEQFF. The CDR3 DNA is TGTGCCAGCAGTATCCTCGGGCCATCAAATGAGCAGTTCTTC.

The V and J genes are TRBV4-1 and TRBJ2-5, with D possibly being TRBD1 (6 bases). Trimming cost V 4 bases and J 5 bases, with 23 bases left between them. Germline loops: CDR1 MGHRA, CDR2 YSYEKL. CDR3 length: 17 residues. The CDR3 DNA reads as TGCGCCAGCAGCCCCCAAGGACGGGAACAGGGTCGGGAGACCCAGTACTTC. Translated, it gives CASSPQGREQGRETQYF.

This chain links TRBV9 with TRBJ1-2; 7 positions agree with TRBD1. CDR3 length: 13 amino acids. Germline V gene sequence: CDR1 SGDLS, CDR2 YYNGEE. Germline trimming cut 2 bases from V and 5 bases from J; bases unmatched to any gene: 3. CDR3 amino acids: CASSVTGDYGYTF. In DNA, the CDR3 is TGTGCCAGCAGCGTCACAGGGGATTATGGCTACACCTTC.

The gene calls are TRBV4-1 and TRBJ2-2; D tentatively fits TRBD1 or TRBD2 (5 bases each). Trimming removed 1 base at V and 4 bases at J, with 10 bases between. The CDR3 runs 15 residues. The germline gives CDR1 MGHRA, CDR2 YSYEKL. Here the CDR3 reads CASSQGLRGTGELFF. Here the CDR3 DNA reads TGCGCCAGCAGCCAAGGGTTGAGGGGCACCGGGGAGCTGTTTTTT.

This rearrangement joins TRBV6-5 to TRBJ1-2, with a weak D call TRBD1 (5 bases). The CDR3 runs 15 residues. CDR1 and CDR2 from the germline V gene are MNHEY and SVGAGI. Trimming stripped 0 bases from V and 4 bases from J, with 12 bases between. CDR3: CASSYSRGVTYGYTF. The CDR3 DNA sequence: TGTGCCAGCAGTTACTCGAGAGGGGTGACCTATGGCTACACCTTC.

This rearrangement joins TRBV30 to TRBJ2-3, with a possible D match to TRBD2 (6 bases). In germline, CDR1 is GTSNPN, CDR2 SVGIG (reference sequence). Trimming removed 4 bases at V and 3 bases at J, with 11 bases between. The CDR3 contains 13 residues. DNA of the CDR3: TGTGCCTGGACGGCGGGGACTACAGATACGCAGTATTTT. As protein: CAWTAGTTDTQYF.

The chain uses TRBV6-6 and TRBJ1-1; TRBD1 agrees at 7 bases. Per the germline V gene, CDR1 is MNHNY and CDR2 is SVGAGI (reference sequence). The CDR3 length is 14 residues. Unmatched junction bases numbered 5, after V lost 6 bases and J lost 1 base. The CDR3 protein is CASRKGQQNTEAFF. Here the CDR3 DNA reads TGTGCCAGCAGGAAGGGACAGCAGAACACTGAAGCTTTCTTT.

The CDR3 DNA reads as TGTGCCAGCAGCGCCCGAAGCAGGGGGACTGAAGCTTTCTTT. Encoded protein: CASSARSRGTEAFF. This sequence joins TRBV21-1 and TRBJ1-1; the D call of TRBD1 is as the table states it, not checked on the DNA. TRBV21-1 is classified as a pseudogene. The CDR3 is 14 amino acids.

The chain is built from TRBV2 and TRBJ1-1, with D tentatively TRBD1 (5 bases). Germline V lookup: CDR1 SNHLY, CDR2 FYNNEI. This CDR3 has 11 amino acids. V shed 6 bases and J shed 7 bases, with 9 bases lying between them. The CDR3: CASSQRGEAFF. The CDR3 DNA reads TGTGCCAGCAGCCAGAGGGGTGAAGCTTTCTTT. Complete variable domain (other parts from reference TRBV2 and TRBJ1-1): EPEVTQTPSHQVTQMGQEVILRCVPISNHLYFYWYRQILGQKVEFLVSFYNNEISEKSEIFDDQFSVERPDGSNFTLKIRSTKLEDSAMYFCASSQRGEAFFGQGTRLTVV.

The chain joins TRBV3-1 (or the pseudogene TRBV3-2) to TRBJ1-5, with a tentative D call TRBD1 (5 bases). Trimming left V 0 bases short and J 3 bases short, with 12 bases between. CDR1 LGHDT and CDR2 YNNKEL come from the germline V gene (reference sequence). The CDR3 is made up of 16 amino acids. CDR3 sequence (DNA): TGTGCCAGCAGCCAAGATCGGGGGGTACCCAATCAGCCCCAGCATTTT. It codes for CASSQDRGVPNQPQHF.

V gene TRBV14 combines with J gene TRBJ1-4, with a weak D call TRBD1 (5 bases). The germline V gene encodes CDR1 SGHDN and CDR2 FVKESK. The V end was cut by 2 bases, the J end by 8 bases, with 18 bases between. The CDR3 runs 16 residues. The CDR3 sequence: CASSQPGRKGEEKLFF. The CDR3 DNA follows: TGTGCCAGCAGCCAACCGGGACGTAAGGGAGAAGAAAAACTGTTTTTT.

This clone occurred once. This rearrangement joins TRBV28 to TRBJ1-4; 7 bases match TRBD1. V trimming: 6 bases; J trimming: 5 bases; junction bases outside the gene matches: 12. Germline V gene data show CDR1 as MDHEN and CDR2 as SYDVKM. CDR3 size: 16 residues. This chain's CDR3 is CASSPAGAGGNEKLFF. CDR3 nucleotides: TGTGCCAGCAGCCCCGCAGGGGCAGGGGGGAATGAAAAACTGTTTTTT.

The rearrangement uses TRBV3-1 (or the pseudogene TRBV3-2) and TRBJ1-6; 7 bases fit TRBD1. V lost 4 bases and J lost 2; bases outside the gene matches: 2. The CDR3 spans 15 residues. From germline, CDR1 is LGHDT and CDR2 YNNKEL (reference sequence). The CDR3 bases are TGTGCCAGCAGCCGCGGACAGGCCTATAATTCACCCCTCCACTTT. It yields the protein CASSRGQAYNSPLHF.

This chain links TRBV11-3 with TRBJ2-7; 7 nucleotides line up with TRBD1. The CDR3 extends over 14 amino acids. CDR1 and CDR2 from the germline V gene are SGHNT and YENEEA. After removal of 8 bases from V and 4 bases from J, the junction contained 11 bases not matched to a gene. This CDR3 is CASSPGQLTYEQYF. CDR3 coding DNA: TGTGCCAGCTCCCCGGGACAGCTAACTTACGAGCAGTACTTC.

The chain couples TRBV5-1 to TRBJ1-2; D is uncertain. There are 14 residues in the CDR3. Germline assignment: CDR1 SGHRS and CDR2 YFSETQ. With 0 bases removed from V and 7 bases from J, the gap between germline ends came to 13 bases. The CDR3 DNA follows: TGCGCCAGCAGCTTGGGAGGGCATAACGGTGGCTACACCTTC. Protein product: CASSLGGHNGGYTF. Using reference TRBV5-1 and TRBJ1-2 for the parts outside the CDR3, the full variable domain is KAGVTQTPRYLIKTRGQQVTLSCSPISGHRSVSWYQQTPGQGLQFLFEYFSETQRNKGNFPGRFSGRQFSNSRSEMNVSTLELGDSALYLCASSLGGHNGGYTFGSGTRLTVV.

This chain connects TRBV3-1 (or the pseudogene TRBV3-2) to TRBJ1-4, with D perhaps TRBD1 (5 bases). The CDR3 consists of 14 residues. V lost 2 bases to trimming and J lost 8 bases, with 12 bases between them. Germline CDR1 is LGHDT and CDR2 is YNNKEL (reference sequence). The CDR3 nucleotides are TGTGCCAGCAGCCAACAAAGGGGAGGAGAAAAACTGTTTTTT. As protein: CASSQQRGGEKLFF.

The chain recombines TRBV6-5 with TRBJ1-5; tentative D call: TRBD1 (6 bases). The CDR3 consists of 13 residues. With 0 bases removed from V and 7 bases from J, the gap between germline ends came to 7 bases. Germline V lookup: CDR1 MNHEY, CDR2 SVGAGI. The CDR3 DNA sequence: TGTGCCAGCAGTTACTCGACAGGACAGCCCCAGCATTTT. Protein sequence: CASSYSTGQPQHF.

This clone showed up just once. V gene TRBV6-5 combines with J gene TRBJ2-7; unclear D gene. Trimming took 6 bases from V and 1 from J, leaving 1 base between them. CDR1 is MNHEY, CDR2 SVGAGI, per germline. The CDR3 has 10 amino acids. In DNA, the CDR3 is TGTGCCAGCAGGTCCTACGAGCAGTACTTC. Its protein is CASRSYEQYF.